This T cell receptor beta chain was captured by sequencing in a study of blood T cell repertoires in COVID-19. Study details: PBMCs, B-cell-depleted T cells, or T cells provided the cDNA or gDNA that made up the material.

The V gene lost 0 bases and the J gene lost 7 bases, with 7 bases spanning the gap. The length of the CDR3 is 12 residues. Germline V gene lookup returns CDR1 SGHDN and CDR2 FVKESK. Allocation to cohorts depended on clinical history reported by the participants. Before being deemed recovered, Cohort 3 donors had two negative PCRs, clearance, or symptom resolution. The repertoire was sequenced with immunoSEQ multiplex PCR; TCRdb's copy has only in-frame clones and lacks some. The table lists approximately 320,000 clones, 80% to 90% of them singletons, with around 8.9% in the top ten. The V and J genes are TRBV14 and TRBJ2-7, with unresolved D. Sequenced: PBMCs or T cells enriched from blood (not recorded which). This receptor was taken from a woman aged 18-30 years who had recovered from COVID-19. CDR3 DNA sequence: TGTGCCAGCAGCCAAGATCACGGTGAGCAGTACTTC. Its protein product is CASSQDHGEQYF.